This T cell receptor (beta chain) was captured by sequencing in a study of blood T cell repertoires in COVID-19 (dated by TCRdb to between 2020 and 2021). Turning to the overall study: Collaborator samples came from the United States, Italy and Spain and covered acute and convalescent phases of COVID-19. The prospective study material was composed of cDNA or gDNA derived from T cells, B-cell-depleted T cells, or PBMCs. Subjects who had been exposed to COVID-19, were actively infected with it, or had recovered from it provided the deeply sampled blood TCRbeta repertoires that made up the dataset. The repertoires were released in a freely available public database intended as a resource for research on the immune response to SARS-CoV-2. The samples were drawn from two sources: the first 160 participants of the ongoing ImmuneRACE study, and approximately 1,300 subjects contributed by 6 global collaborators. The sample metadata nearly always contained a de-identified subject ID, COVID-19 status, age in years and sex. Where HLA class I and class II types were available, the types were taken from metadata supplied by the sample provider, not from assay-based typing. Points the paper makes about the study in general: The quantity of clinical and demographic metadata differed by source and by participant and was supplied without curation.

Another Seattle source contributed samples from volunteer blood donors who had recovered from COVID-19. The collaborating institutions used their own protocols to collect whole blood in K2EDTA tubes. For TCRbeta analysis, collaborators shipped samples as frozen whole blood, isolated PBMCs, or DNA extracted from either of those sample types. The immunoSEQ Assay, a bias-controlled multiplex PCR, was used to amplify TCRbeta CDR3 regions from genomic DNA. From the authors' description of their analysis: Within the assay, amplification of reference gene primers was used to estimate how many nucleated cells each sample contained. To quantify the absolute abundance of each unique TCRbeta CDR3 rearrangement, sequence reads were collapsed and filtered. For each sample, productive Simpson clonality was calculated as the square root of Simpson's diversity index across productive rearrangements. Held by TCRdb, this immuneACCESS table contains in-frame sequences only and omits some clones. Under half of the omission traces to an unresolved V gene where checked; the cause of the rest is unknown. V and J calls and clone size are those listed in that table; D and trimming were worked out from the DNA. The sample table holds some 150,000 clones, of which about four fifths were seen once. Around 7.7% of the sample belongs to the ten largest clones.

V loses 6 bases, J loses 13 bases, and the germline ends lie 15 bases apart. As encoded in the germline V gene (reference sequence), CDR1 is LNHDA while CDR2 is SQIVND. From the cysteine through the phenylalanine, the CDR3 covers 12 amino acids. The kept DNA is CDR3 alone, 36 bases in frame from the first base. Concerning this clone: Its binding antigen is unknown. Base qualities were left out, and no much larger clone turns up one base away.

Material: peripheral blood. Recombination linked TRBV19 to TRBJ2-2, with TRBD2 tentatively as D gene (6 bases match). This sequence originates from a man aged 35 to 55 who had recovered from COVID-19. The CDR3 protein: CASSFYRGGLFF. The nucleotide sequence is TGTGCCAGTAGCTTTTACCGGGGAGGGCTGTTTTTT. The entire variable domain, with the stretches around the CDR3 drawn from the reference TRBV19 and TRBJ2-2 proteins, is DGGITQSPKYLFRKEGQNVTLSCEQNLNHDAMYWYRQDPGQGLRLIYYSQIVNDFQKGDIAEGYSVSREKKESFPLTVTSAQKNPTAFYLCASSFYRGGLFFGEGSRLTVL.